The sequence of this T cell receptor (beta chain) was determined in a study of cytomegalovirus exposure and HLA in healthy donors. General observations from the study: Most TCR sequences were rare, but some public TCRs occurred in many donors. Reports indicated that the classifier achieved high specificity and sensitivity in diagnosing cytomegalovirus status. Sequencing depth roughly uniform across donors was assumed in presence/absence analyses. Earlier analysis looked at TCR beta V segments, and most were productive about 87% or about 30% of the time.

Trimming stripped 5 bases from V and 5 bases from J, with 7 bases between. Per the germline V gene, CDR1 is SEHNR and CDR2 is FQNEAQ (reference sequence). CDR3 length: 11 residues. To note about this clone: Its antigen is unidentified.

60 Vbeta and 13 Jbeta primers were used in PCR. TCRdb keeps only in-frame clones here, not all; method: immunoSEQ multiplex PCR. The repertoire holds 150,000 or so clones, with approximately 73% as singletons. This TCR was sampled from a woman between 18 and 29 years old in good health and CMV-seronegative. The V gene is TRBV7-9, the J gene TRBJ2-7; D is uncertain. The sample was PBMCs. The CDR3 sequence is CASSPKNEQYF. CDR3 DNA: TGTGCCAGCAGCCCTAAGAACGAGCAGTACTTC. The complete variable domain, with remaining parts taken from reference TRBV7-9 and TRBJ2-7, reads DTGVSQNPRHKITKRGQNVTFRCDPISEHNRLYWYRQTLGQGPEFLTYFQNEAQLEKSRLLSDRFSAERPKGSFSTLEIQRTEQGDSAMYLCASSPKNEQYFGPGTRLTVT.